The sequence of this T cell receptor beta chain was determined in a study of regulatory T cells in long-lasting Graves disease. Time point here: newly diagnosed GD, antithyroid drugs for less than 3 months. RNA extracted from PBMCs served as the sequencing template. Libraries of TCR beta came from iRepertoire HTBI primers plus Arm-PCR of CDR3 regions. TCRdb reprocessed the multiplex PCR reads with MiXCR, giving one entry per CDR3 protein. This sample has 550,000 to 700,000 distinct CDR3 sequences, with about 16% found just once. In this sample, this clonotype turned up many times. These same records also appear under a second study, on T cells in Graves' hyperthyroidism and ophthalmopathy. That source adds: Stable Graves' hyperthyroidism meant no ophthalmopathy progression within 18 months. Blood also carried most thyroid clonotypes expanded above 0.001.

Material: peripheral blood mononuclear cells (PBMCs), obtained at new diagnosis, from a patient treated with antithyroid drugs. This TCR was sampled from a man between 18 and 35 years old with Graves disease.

Here the CDR3 DNA reads TGTGCCAGCAGTCGGACAGGTTTGAATCAGCCCCAGCATTTT. It specifies CASSRTGLNQPQHF. The chain recombines TRBV6-1 with TRBJ1-5; the match to TRBD1 covers 7 bases. CDR3 length: 14 amino acids. Germline V gene sequence: CDR1 MNHNS, CDR2 SASEGT. The V and J ends lost 5 bases and 4 bases, in that order; junction bases with no gene match: 5.